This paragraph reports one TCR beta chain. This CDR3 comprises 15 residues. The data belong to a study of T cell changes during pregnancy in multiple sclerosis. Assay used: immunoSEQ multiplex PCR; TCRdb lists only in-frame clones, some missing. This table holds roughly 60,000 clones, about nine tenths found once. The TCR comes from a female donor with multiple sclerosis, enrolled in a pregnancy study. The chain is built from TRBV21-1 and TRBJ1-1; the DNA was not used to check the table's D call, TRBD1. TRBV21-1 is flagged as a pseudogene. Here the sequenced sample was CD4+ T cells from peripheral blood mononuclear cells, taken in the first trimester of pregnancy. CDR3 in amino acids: CASSKEWAGGMRAFF. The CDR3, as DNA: TGTGCCAGCAGCAAAGAGTGGGCAGGGGGCATGAGAGCTTTCTTT.